A single sample is the source of the 13 T cell receptor beta chains below, sequenced in a study of T cell repertoires in cytomegalovirus infection. Their specific antigens are unknown. MiXCR was run by TCRdb on the reads, yielding one entry per CDR3 protein. Of around 69,000 distinct CDR3 sequences detected, 20% to 25% appear once; the ten largest clones hold about 63%. This material consisted of CD8+ T cells from cultured PBMCs, taken from culture after CMV antigen stimulation. Every receptor here comes from a human donor in good health (CMV status not recorded). Some clones in this sample may be carry-over from other donors' samples.

This clonotype has more than one count but fewer than ten. CDR3 residues: CASTGDSPYEQYF. In nucleotides, the CDR3 is TGTGCCAGCACCGGTGACAGCCCCTACGAGCAGTACTTC. The rearrangement uses TRBV7-9 and TRBJ2-7; weak D call: TRBD1 (5 bases). CDR1 and CDR2 (germline): SEHNR, FQNEAQ (reference sequence). Trimming removed 7 bases at V and 2 bases at J, with 12 bases between. This CDR3 region has 13 residues.

The genes are TRBV6-5 and TRBJ1-1; D may be TRBD1 (5 bases). The germline V and J ends were trimmed by 0 bases and 3 bases, with 17 bases remaining between them. The CDR3 is made up of 17 amino acids. CDR1 and CDR2 (germline): MNHEY, SVGAGI. The CDR3 spells CASSYSIVGTSDTEAFF. The CDR3 DNA reads as TGTGCCAGCAGTTACTCGATCGTCGGGACGTCAGACACTGAAGCTTTCTTT.

The rearrangement links TRBV11-2 to TRBJ1-1; perhaps TRBD1 as D (6 bases). Germline V CDR1 and CDR2: SGHAT, FQNNGV. V was trimmed by 2 bases and J by 4 bases, leaving 20 bases between them. The CDR3 contains 17 residues. DNA for the CDR3: TGTGCCAGCAGCTTAACCCCTCCAAGACAGGTGGGCACTGAAGCTTTCTTT. Translation: CASSLTPPRQVGTEAFF.

The CDR3 here is CASTISDRSQETQYF. The CDR3, as DNA: TGTGCCAGCACCATTTCGGACAGGTCCCAAGAGACCCAGTACTTC. This rearrangement joins TRBV9 to TRBJ2-5; TRBD1 matches 7 bases. V shed 6 bases, J shed 1 base, and the junction held 9 bases outside the gene matches. Germline V gene sequence: CDR1 SGDLS, CDR2 YYNGEE. The CDR3 sequence is 15 residues long.

This chain uses TRBV28 with TRBJ2-6, with a tentative D call TRBD2 (5 bases). This CDR3 region has 17 residues. Germline values: CDR1 MDHEN, CDR2 SYDVKM. The V gene lost 4 bases and the J gene lost 2 bases, with 15 bases spanning the gap. The CDR3 coding sequence is TGTGCCAGCAGTTGGAGGCCCCAGTACACTGGGGCCAACGTCCTGACTTTC. It encodes CASSWRPQYTGANVLTF.

By proportion, this clonotype is medium-sized (0.01 to 0.1%). The chain combines TRBV6-1 with TRBJ1-1, with D unclear. Trimming removed 0 bases from V and 4 bases from J, with 6 bases in between. Germline V gene lookup returns CDR1 MNHNS and CDR2 SASEGT. The CDR3 covers 13 residues. CDR3 sequence reads: CASSEAGITEAFF. The CDR3 DNA reads as TGTGCCAGCAGTGAAGCCGGGATCACTGAAGCTTTCTTT.

This clonotype was observed a few times. The gene calls are TRBV6-1 and TRBJ2-7, with D uncertain. Germline V gene data show CDR1 as MNHNS and CDR2 as SASEGT. The CDR3 covers 13 residues. V was pared by 10 bases and J by 1 base, with 14 bases between. The CDR3 DNA sequence: TGTGCCACCCGGTATGGTGGATCCTACGAGCAGTACTTC. Translating it yields CATRYGGSYEQYF.

There are a few counts of this clonotype. The genes are TRBV7-8 and TRBJ1-5; tentative D call: TRBD1 (5 bases). The CDR3 sequence is 14 residues long. Germline V CDR1 and CDR2: SGHVS, FQNEAQ. The V gene lost 1 base and the J gene lost 2 bases, with 6 bases spanning the gap. Written as DNA, the CDR3 is TGTGCCAGCAGCTTAGAAGGGGGCAATCAGCCCCAGCATTTT. Residues: CASSLEGGNQPQHF.

J is TRBJ2-1 and V is TRBV4-1; possibly TRBD1 for D (5 bases). CDR1 and CDR2 (germline): MGHRA, YSYEKL. The CDR3 has 13 amino acids. Trimming took 5 bases from V and 12 from J, leaving 17 bases between them. The CDR3 here is CASSTGHPTGQFF. The CDR3 nucleotides read TGCGCCAGCAGCACCGGACACCCTACAGGGCAGTTCTTC.

CDR3 loop: CASSLSGGPSYEQYF. The CDR3 bases are TGTGCCAGCAGCTTGAGCGGGGGGCCCTCCTACGAGCAGTACTTC. This chain uses TRBV7-6 with TRBJ2-7, with 9 bases lining up with TRBD2. J was trimmed by 0 bases and V by 3 bases; bases with no gene match: 3. This CDR3 comprises 15 residues. CDR1 and CDR2 from the germline V gene are SGHVS and FNYEAQ.

The V call is TRBV28, the J call TRBJ2-1; 7 bases are a match to TRBD2. V trimming: 3 bases; J trimming: 4 bases; junction bases outside the gene matches: 9. Germline-derived CDR1 and CDR2 are MDHEN and SYDVKM. The CDR3 length is 16 residues. The CDR3 DNA reads as TGTGCCAGCAGTTTCGAGGCGGGAGCCGGTTACAATGAGCAGTTCTTC. It translates to CASSFEAGAGYNEQFF.

This clonotype showed up just a few times. V is TRBV6-5 and J is TRBJ1-1, with 8 bases matching TRBD1. CDR1 is MNHEY, CDR2 SVGAGI, per germline. There are 14 residues in the CDR3. V was clipped by 6 bases and J by 1 base; unmatched bases: 4. DNA of the CDR3: TGTGCCAGCAGCACAGGGGGGACGAACACTGAAGCTTTCTTT. Translation gives CASSTGGTNTEAFF.

This clonotype was counted between two and nine times. This rearrangement joins TRBV12-3 or TRBV12-4 to TRBJ2-2, with D possibly TRBD1 on 5 matching bases. V lost 6 bases and J 4 bases, leaving 9 bases between the germline ends. The CDR3 is 13 amino acids. CDR3 loop: CASRQEFTGELFF. Here the CDR3 DNA reads TGTGCCAGCAGACAGGAGTTCACCGGGGAGCTGTTTTTT.